These T cell receptor beta chains were read from a single sample in a study of CD8 T cells in Susac syndrome. TCRdb re-called the immunoSEQ multiplex PCR reads with MiXCR, one entry per CDR3 protein. The table shows tens of thousands of distinct CDR3 sequences, with about 95% occurring only once. Sequencing input: CD8+ T cells from PBMCs. The receptors come from a human donor with multiple sclerosis. Both conserved end residues are part of each CDR3. A D gene is named only where the DNA matches it firmly. Where a row states a size, it is once, few, many or the class of an expanded clone; other rows omit it.

TRBV29-1	-	TRBD2	TRBJ2-1	CSVEGLAGVSGDYEQFF	TGCAGCGTTGAAGGCCTAGCGGGAGTAAGTGGGGATTATGAGCAGTTCTTC
TRBV30	-	-	TRBJ2-2	CAWSVSTGELFF	TGTGCCTGGAGTGTCAGCACCGGGGAGCTGTTTTTT
TRBV24-1	once	TRBD1	TRBJ2-7	CATSDADRPLSYEQYF	TGTGCCACCAGTGATGCGGACAGGCCCCTCTCCTACGAGCAGTACTTC
TRBV30	-	-	TRBJ1-1	CAWGRRSSNTEAFF	TGTGCCTGGGGGCGACGATCGTCGAACACTGAAGCTTTCTTT
TRBV13	-	-	TRBJ2-5	CASSSTSETQYF	TGTGCCAGCAGCTCGACCTCAGAGACCCAGTACTTC
TRBV27	-	-	TRBJ2-3	CASIKEDTQYF	TGTGCCAGCATAAAGGAGGATACGCAGTATTTT
TRBV5-1	-	TRBD1	TRBJ2-1	CASSAGTGREQFF	TGCGCCAGCAGCGCCGGGACAGGGCGTGAGCAGTTCTTC
TRBV9	-	TRBD1	TRBJ2-7	CASSSRTGGEQYF	TGTGCCAGCAGCTCCCGGACAGGTGGCGAGCAGTACTTC
TRBV7-2	-	-	TRBJ1-1	CASSLDSFPEAFF	TGTGCCAGCAGCTTAGACAGTTTCCCTGAAGCTTTCTTT
TRBV27	-	-	TRBJ2-7	CASQTARSYEQYF	TGTGCCAGCCAGACAGCCCGGAGCTACGAGCAGTACTTC
TRBV5-6	-	TRBD1	TRBJ2-7	CASSFVLGDRGYEQYF	TGTGCCAGCAGCTTTGTTTTAGGGGACAGGGGCTACGAGCAGTACTTC
TRBV4-1	once	-	TRBJ1-5	CASSHRDGPNQPQHF	TGCGCCAGCAGCCATCGGGACGGCCCGAATCAGCCCCAGCATTTT
TRBV4-3	once	TRBD2	TRBJ2-3	CASSQAPSGGASGTDTQYF	TGCGCCAGCAGCCAGGCCCCTAGCGGGGGGGCGTCGGGCACAGATACGCAGTATTTT